This TCR beta chain was retrieved from a study of molecular identifiers for immune sequencing clone quantification. This clonotype was detected a few times. Its antigen is still unknown. From the PCR reads, TCRdb called clonotypes with MiXCR, one entry per CDR3 protein. The sample holds around 480,000 distinct CDR3 sequences; around 23% are singletons and the top ten take approximately 0.76%. Study-wide findings and caveats: Should identical TCR molecules share a barcode, the sizes of highly expanded clones could be underestimated.

The CDR3 totals 14 residues. Germline values: CDR1 LGHNA, CDR2 YSLEER. Trimming removed 4 bases from V and 4 bases from J; junction bases left unmatched: 6. This TCR derives from a human donor in good health. Some libraries in this study had Jurkat cell RNA spiked in. The chain carries TRBV4-3 and TRBJ1-2; 7 bases fit TRBD1. Material: naive CD8+ T cells from blood, with Jurkat cell RNA spiked in. Subset defined: FACS-sorted CD8+CD4-CCR7+CD45RA+ naive T cells. CDR3 sequence (DNA): TGCGCCAGCAGCCCCGTGGACAGGACCTATGGCTACACCTTC. The encoded protein is CASSPVDRTYGYTF.